These 21 T cell receptor beta chains share one sample of origin, sequenced in a study of STAT5B mutations in CD4+ large granular lymphocyte leukemia. Libraries were prepared by immunoSEQ multiplex PCR; TCRdb keeps only in-frame clonotypes and omits some of them. There are about 37,000 clones in the sample; roughly two thirds occur only once, and approximately 1.6% lies in the top ten. The specimen sequenced was CD4+ T cells from blood buffy coats. The origin of the receptors is a human donor in good health.

V gene TRBV7-2 combines with J gene TRBJ2-5; maybe TRBD1 (5 bases). Trimming pared 5 bases from V and 5 bases from J, leaving 15 bases between. This CDR3 is 14 amino acids long. The V gene's germline CDR1 is SGHTA and CDR2 FQGNSA. CDR3 in DNA: TGTGCCAGCAGCCCTCTTTGGGGCCGGGAGACCCAGTACTTC. It yields the protein CASSPLWGRETQYF.

V is TRBV30 and J is TRBJ2-3, with TRBD2 matching over 7 bases. Germline lookup yields CDR1 GTSNPN and CDR2 SVGIG (reference sequence). The CDR3 is 14 amino acids. Unmatched junction bases numbered 13, after V lost 8 bases and J lost 5 bases. The CDR3 is CARTWRGFIDTQYF. CDR3 sequence (DNA): TGTGCCCGGACGTGGCGGGGGTTTATAGATACGCAGTATTTT.

The rearrangement links TRBV18 to TRBJ2-1; TRBD1 matches 8 bases. CDR3 length equals 12 residues. Germline V gene lookup returns CDR1 KGHSH and CDR2 LQKENI. V dropped 10 bases and J dropped 4; count of bases not matched to a gene: 3. In DNA form, the CDR3 reads TGTGCCATGACAGGGGATTACAATGAGCAGTTCTTC. Protein product: CAMTGDYNEQFF.

The CDR3 region has the DNA TGCGCCAGCAGCCAACGTGGTGTTGGTGGGGAGCTGTTTTTT. It translates to CASSQRGVGGELFF. The J gene is TRBJ2-2, the V gene TRBV4-3; unclear D gene. V lost 2 bases and J lost 8, with 12 bases in between. The germline CDR1 and CDR2 sequences are LGHNA and YSLEER. The CDR3 contains 14 residues.

This clone is a singleton in its sample. The chain recombines TRBV19 with TRBJ1-6, with D maybe TRBD1 (5 bases). The CDR3 contains 13 residues. Trimming took off 7 bases at V and 5 bases at J, with 9 bases between the two ends. Germline V lookup: CDR1 LNHDA, CDR2 SQIVND (reference sequence). CDR3 nucleotide sequence: TGTGCCAGTATGGGACGGAATAATTCACCCCTCCACTTT. This encodes CASMGRNNSPLHF.

This clone occurred a few times. This sequence joins TRBV10-1 and TRBJ1-1; D possibly corresponds to TRBD1 (5 bases). The germline V and J ends were trimmed by 5 bases and 1 base, with 11 bases remaining between them. This CDR3 contains 14 residues. In germline, CDR1 is WNHNN, CDR2 SYGVQD (reference sequence). Written as DNA, the CDR3 is TGCGCCAGCAGTTACAGCCAGGGGAACACTGAAGCTTTCTTT. This gives the protein CASSYSQGNTEAFF.

The genes are TRBV9 and TRBJ2-2, with D hard to call. Germline values: CDR1 SGDLS, CDR2 YYNGEE. The CDR3 covers 13 residues. V gave up 2 bases and J gave up 4 bases, with 6 bases separating them. The CDR3 coding sequence is TGTGCCAGCAGCGTTAGGGTCACCGGGGAGCTGTTTTTT. This sequence encodes CASSVRVTGELFF.

V usage is TRBV14 and J usage is TRBJ1-1, with 9 bases aligning to TRBD1. Germline CDR1 and CDR2: SGHDN and FVKESK. V dropped 0 bases and J dropped 3; count of bases not matched to a gene: 5. The CDR3 totals 16 residues. This chain's CDR3 is CASSQDDRGWYTEAFF. CDR3 bases: TGTGCCAGCAGCCAAGATGACAGGGGGTGGTACACTGAAGCTTTCTTT.

V and J are TRBV5-1 and TRBJ1-2; D not resolved. Germline V CDR1 and CDR2: SGHRS, YFSETQ. The CDR3 runs to 14 residues. V was shortened by 2 bases and J by 8 bases, with 16 bases between the two germline ends. The CDR3 protein is CASSFGSDGQGYTF. The CDR3 region has the DNA TGCGCCAGCAGCTTCGGCAGCGACGGGCAGGGCTACACCTTC.

V gene TRBV2 combines with J gene TRBJ1-4, with D tentatively TRBD1 (5 bases). The ends were cut back, 4 bases at V and 7 bases at J, with 10 bases in the middle. The CDR3 contains 13 residues. Germline loops: CDR1 SNHLY, CDR2 FYNNEI. The CDR3: CASSGDFVEKLFF. CDR3 coding DNA: TGTGCCAGCAGTGGGGACTTCGTTGAAAAACTGTTTTTT.

This clone showed up just a few times. V and J are TRBV7-6 and TRBJ1-5; possible D gene TRBD1, 5 bases. The CDR3 has 14 residues. Germline assignment: CDR1 SGHVS and CDR2 FNYEAQ. V lost 4 bases, J lost 2 bases, and 9 bases lay in between. CDR3: CASSSDRRNQPQHF. In DNA, the CDR3 is TGTGCCAGCAGCTCCGACAGACGCAATCAGCCCCAGCATTTT.

V and J are TRBV4-3 and TRBJ2-7; possibly TRBD1 or TRBD2 for D (5 bases each). Germline CDR1 is LGHNA and CDR2 is YSLEER. Trimming shortened V by 1 base and J by 0 bases, and 10 bases separated the two germline ends. This CDR3 is built from 15 residues. The CDR3 spells CASSQARGTSYEQYF. CDR3 DNA: TGCGCCAGCAGCCAAGCGAGGGGCACCTCCTACGAGCAGTACTTC.

The V gene is TRBV11-2, the J gene TRBJ1-4; 10 nucleotides match TRBD1. The V segment lost 7 bases and the J segment 4 bases; nucleotides outside the gene matches: 12. This CDR3 comprises 17 residues. Germline V lookup: CDR1 SGHAT, CDR2 FQNNGV. The chain's CDR3 is CASTRRDRGPHNEKLFF. In DNA, the CDR3 is TGTGCCAGCACCCGCCGGGACAGGGGTCCCCATAATGAAAAACTGTTTTTT.

The chain couples TRBV11-2 to TRBJ2-1, with D unclear. The germline V gene encodes CDR1 SGHAT and CDR2 FQNNGV. CDR3 length: 11 amino acids. V lost 4 bases and J lost 6, with 4 bases in between. CDR3 protein: CASSSFNEQFF. For the CDR3, the DNA is TGTGCCAGCAGCTCGTTCAATGAGCAGTTCTTC.

The chain links TRBV6-6 to TRBJ2-1; 8 nucleotides line up with TRBD2. Germline V gene lookup returns CDR1 MNHNY and CDR2 SVGAGI (reference sequence). This CDR3 is built from 14 residues. Trimming removed 6 bases from V and 7 bases from J; junction bases left unmatched: 8. DNA of the CDR3: TGTGCCAGCAGCGGACTAGCTCTTAGGAATGAGCAGTTCTTC. It translates to CASSGLALRNEQFF.

The chain uses TRBV28 and TRBJ1-1; 7 bases map to TRBD1. With V trimmed by 1 base and J by 1 base, 6 bases remained unmatched. In germline, CDR1 is MDHEN, CDR2 SYDVKM. The CDR3 extends over 16 amino acids. Here the CDR3 DNA reads TGTGCCAGCAGTTTATCCGCCGCAGGGGGGAACACTGAAGCTTTCTTT. Protein product: CASSLSAAGGNTEAFF.

The DNA of the CDR3 is TGTGCCAGCAGCTCAACGATGGACACCGGGGAGCTGTTTTTT. Amino acid sequence: CASSSTMDTGELFF. The V call is TRBV7-7, the J call TRBJ2-2, with D unresolved. The CDR3 loop spans 14 amino acids. V lost 4 bases and J 3 bases, leaving 9 bases between the germline ends. Germline loops: CDR1 SSHAT, CDR2 FNYEAQ (reference sequence). Together with reference TRBV7-7 and TRBJ2-2, the CDR3 gives the full variable domain: GAGVSQSPRYKVTKRGQDVTLRCDPISSHATLYWYQQALGQGPEFLTYFNYEAQPDKSGLPSDRFSAERPEGSISTLTIQRTEQRDSAMYRCASSSTMDTGELFFGEGSRLTVL.

V gene TRBV5-4 combines with J gene TRBJ1-3; a possible D gene is TRBD1 (6 bases). The V end was cut by 4 bases, the J end by 6 bases, with 17 bases between. The germline CDR1 and CDR2 sequences are SGHNT and YYREEE (reference sequence). The CDR3 is made up of 15 amino acids. This CDR3 is CASSRGGGSVNTIYF. CDR3 DNA sequence: TGTGCCAGCAGCCGCGGGGGGGGCTCGGTAAACACCATATATTTT.

This clone was seen just once. The rearrangement joins TRBV11-2 to TRBJ2-3, with TRBD2 matching over 12 bases. The ends lost 5 bases at V and 2 bases at J; junction bases unmatched: 11. Germline lookup yields CDR1 SGHAT and CDR2 FQNNGV. CDR3 length equals 18 residues. The CDR3 DNA reads as TGTGCCAGCAGCCCAATTCCAACTAGCGGGGGGCCCACAGATACGCAGTATTTT. It specifies CASSPIPTSGGPTDTQYF.

V gene TRBV18 combines with J gene TRBJ1-1, with D tentatively TRBD1 (6 bases). The V end was cut by 5 bases, the J end by 1 base, with 14 bases between. This CDR3 has 15 residues. Looked up from germline, CDR1 is KGHSH and CDR2 is LQKENI. In DNA, the CDR3 is TGTGCCAGCTCAGCACTACAGGGAGAGAACACTGAAGCTTTCTTT. Amino acid sequence: CASSALQGENTEAFF.

This clone showed up just a few times. The chain uses TRBV7-9 and TRBJ1-4; 9 bases fit TRBD1. Germline CDR1 reads SEHNR; CDR2 reads FQNEAQ (reference sequence). The CDR3 runs 14 residues. J lost 7 bases, V lost 5 bases, and 5 bases had no gene match. For the CDR3, the DNA is TGTGCCAGCAGCCTCGGGACAGGGAGTGAAAAACTGTTTTTT. Translation gives CASSLGTGSEKLFF.